The present entry profiles one TCR beta chain with its context. Previously, flow cytometry had revealed CD8+CD57+ cell expansion in the patients chosen for sequencing. All patients were therapy-naive when blood was sampled. This entry comes from a study of CD8+CD57+ T cells in acquired aplastic anemia. Overall study context: Mean DNA quantity obtained from sorted CD4+ and CD8+ cells was 3 to 3.5 ug.

Profiling that covered TCR beta VDJ and CDR3 relied on genomic DNA as its template. TCRdb analysed the reads with MiXCR anew, one entry per CDR3 protein. This table has over 150,000 distinct CDR3 sequences, about 48% appearing once. Looked up from germline, CDR1 is KGHDR and CDR2 is SFDVKD. The CDR3 spans 14 residues. The V end lost 0 bases, the J end lost 4 bases, and 6 bases lay between the germline ends. This clonotype originated in a human donor with aplastic anemia. Sequenced material: sorted CD4+, CD8+, or CD8+CD57+ T cells (not recorded which) from PBMCs. This chain connects TRBV24-1 to TRBJ2-1; no definite D call. The CDR3 nucleotides read TGTGCCACCAGTGATTTGGCACAGTACAATGAGCAGTTCTTC. Amino acids: CATSDLAQYNEQFF.